A selection of T cell receptor beta chains follows, all from one sample in a study of Ad26.COV2.S vaccination and SARS-CoV-2 variants. TCRdb's table, derived via immunoSEQ multiplex PCR, lists solely in-frame clones and lacks some. Of fewer than 400,000 clones in the sample, 85% to 90% were seen once. Source: peripheral blood, taken in a trial of Ad26.COV2.S vaccine versus placebo. The receptors stem from a person between 18 and 60 years old who received the Ad26.COV2.S COVID-19 vaccine or a placebo. Both conserved end residues are part of each CDR3. Each record gives: clone size, V gene, D gene, J gene, CDR3 protein, CDR3 DNA. The D gene is left open where the match is weak. The size of a clone is reported for some rows only, either as once, few or many, or as a class for expanded clones.

clone_size: NA
v_call: TRBV7-2
d_call: NA
j_call: TRBJ2-3
cdr3_aa: CASSSNPTGWGQYF
cdr3_nt: TGTGCCAGCAGCTCTAACCCGACAGGTTGGGGGCAGTATTTT

clone_size: NA
v_call: TRBV19
d_call: TRBD2
j_call: TRBJ2-1
cdr3_aa: CASSTGLAGSVEQFF
cdr3_nt: TGTGCCAGTAGTACGGGACTAGCGGGTAGTGTTGAGCAGTTCTTC

clone_size: NA
v_call: TRBV6-6
d_call: NA
j_call: TRBJ1-2
cdr3_aa: CASSSKDPGNYGYTF
cdr3_nt: TGTGCCAGCAGTTCGAAGGACCCAGGGAACTATGGCTACACCTTC

clone_size: NA
v_call: TRBV6-5
d_call: TRBD1
j_call: TRBJ1-2
cdr3_aa: CASSYWDRSSYGYTF
cdr3_nt: TGTGCCAGCAGTTACTGGGACAGAAGTAGCTATGGCTACACCTTC

clone_size: once
v_call: TRBV6-2/TRBV6-3
d_call: NA
j_call: TRBJ1-5
cdr3_aa: CASSYLNQPQHF
cdr3_nt: TGTGCCAGCAGTTATCTCAATCAGCCCCAGCATTTT

clone_size: NA
v_call: TRBV15
d_call: NA
j_call: TRBJ1-5
cdr3_aa: CATSRYGSNQPQHF
cdr3_nt: TGTGCCACCAGCAGATACGGCAGCAATCAGCCCCAGCATTTT

clone_size: few
v_call: TRBV2
d_call: NA
j_call: TRBJ1-5
cdr3_aa: CASSGGVTSNQPQHF
cdr3_nt: TGTGCCAGCAGTGGTGGGGTAACGAGCAATCAGCCCCAGCATTTT

clone_size: NA
v_call: TRBV30
d_call: TRBD2
j_call: TRBJ2-2
cdr3_aa: CAWVLTSESNTGELFF
cdr3_nt: TGTGCCTGGGTCTTAACTAGCGAATCGAACACCGGGGAGCTGTTTTTT

clone_size: NA
v_call: TRBV28
d_call: TRBD1
j_call: TRBJ1-3
cdr3_aa: CASSPGTVSGNTIYF
cdr3_nt: TGTGCCAGCAGTCCCGGGACAGTCTCTGGAAACACCATATATTTT

clone_size: NA
v_call: TRBV6-5
d_call: NA
j_call: TRBJ2-1
cdr3_aa: CASSYSPVSPYNEQFF
cdr3_nt: TGTGCCAGCAGTTACTCCCCGGTCTCCCCCTACAATGAGCAGTTCTTC

clone_size: NA
v_call: TRBV7-9
d_call: NA
j_call: TRBJ1-2
cdr3_aa: CASSSSYGTNFYGYTF
cdr3_nt: TGTGCCAGCAGCTCAAGCTACGGGACGAACTTCTATGGCTACACCTTC

clone_size: NA
v_call: TRBV5-6
d_call: NA
j_call: TRBJ2-5
cdr3_aa: CASSLLGGGETQYF
cdr3_nt: TGTGCCAGCAGCTTGCTCGGGGGCGGAGAGACCCAGTACTTC

clone_size: NA
v_call: TRBV3-1/TRBV3-2
d_call: NA
j_call: TRBJ1-5
cdr3_aa: CASSQGGGQPQHF
cdr3_nt: TGTGCCAGCAGCCAAGGGGGTGGTCAGCCCCAGCATTTT

clone_size: NA
v_call: TRBV24-1
d_call: NA
j_call: TRBJ2-2
cdr3_aa: CATSDFGGSGELFF
cdr3_nt: TGTGCCACCAGTGATTTTGGGGGGTCCGGGGAGCTGTTTTTT

clone_size: NA
v_call: TRBV3-1/TRBV3-2
d_call: NA
j_call: TRBJ1-1
cdr3_aa: CASSQGLRVNTEAFF
cdr3_nt: TGTGCCAGCAGCCAAGGCCTGCGGGTGAACACTGAAGCTTTCTTT

clone_size: NA
v_call: TRBV5-1
d_call: NA
j_call: TRBJ2-7
cdr3_aa: CASSLAYEQYF
cdr3_nt: TGCGCCAGCAGCTTGGCCTACGAGCAGTACTTC

clone_size: NA
v_call: TRBV3-1/TRBV3-2
d_call: TRBD1
j_call: TRBJ2-1
cdr3_aa: CASSQERTGGVAESYNEQFF
cdr3_nt: TGTGCCAGCAGCCAAGAAAGGACAGGGGGTGTAGCGGAGTCCTACAATGAGCAGTTCTTC

clone_size: NA
v_call: TRBV11-1
d_call: NA
j_call: TRBJ2-2
cdr3_aa: CASRGVFTGELFF
cdr3_nt: TGTGCCAGCAGAGGGGTTTTCACCGGGGAGCTGTTTTTT